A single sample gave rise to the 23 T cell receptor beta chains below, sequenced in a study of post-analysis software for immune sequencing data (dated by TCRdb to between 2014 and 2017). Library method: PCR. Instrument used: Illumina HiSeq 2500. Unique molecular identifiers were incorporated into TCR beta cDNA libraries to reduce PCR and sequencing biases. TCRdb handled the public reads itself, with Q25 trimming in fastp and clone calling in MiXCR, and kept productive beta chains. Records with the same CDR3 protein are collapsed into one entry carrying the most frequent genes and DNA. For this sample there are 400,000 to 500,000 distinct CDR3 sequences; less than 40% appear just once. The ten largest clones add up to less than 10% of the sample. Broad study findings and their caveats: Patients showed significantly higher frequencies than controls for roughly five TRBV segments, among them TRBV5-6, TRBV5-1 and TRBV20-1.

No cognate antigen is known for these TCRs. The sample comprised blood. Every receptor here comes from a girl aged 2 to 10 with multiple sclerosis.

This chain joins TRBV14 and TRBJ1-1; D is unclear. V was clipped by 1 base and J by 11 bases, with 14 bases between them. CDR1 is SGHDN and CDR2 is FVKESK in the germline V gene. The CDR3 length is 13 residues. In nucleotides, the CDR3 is TGTGCCAGCAGCCAAGTTTGGTCCAGTAACGCTTTCTTT. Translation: CASSQVWSSNAFF.

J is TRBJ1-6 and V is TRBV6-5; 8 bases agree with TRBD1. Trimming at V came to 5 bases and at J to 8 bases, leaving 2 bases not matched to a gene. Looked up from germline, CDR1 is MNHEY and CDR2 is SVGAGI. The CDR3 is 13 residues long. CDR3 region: CASSGQGYSPLHF. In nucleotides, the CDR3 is TGTGCCAGCAGTGGACAGGGCTATTCACCCCTCCACTTT.

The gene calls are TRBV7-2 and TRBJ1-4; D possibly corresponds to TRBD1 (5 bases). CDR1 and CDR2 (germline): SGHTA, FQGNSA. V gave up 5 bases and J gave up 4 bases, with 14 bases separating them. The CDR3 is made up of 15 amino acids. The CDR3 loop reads CASSARDFYNEKLFF. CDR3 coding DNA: TGTGCCAGCAGCGCTAGGGACTTCTATAATGAAAAACTGTTTTTT.

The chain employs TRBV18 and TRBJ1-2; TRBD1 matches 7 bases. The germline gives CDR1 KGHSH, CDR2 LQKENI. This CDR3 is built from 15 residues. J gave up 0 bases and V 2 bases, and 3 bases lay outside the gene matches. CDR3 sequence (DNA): TGTGCCAGCTCACCAGGGACAGTACCTAACTATGGCTACACCTTC. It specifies CASSPGTVPNYGYTF. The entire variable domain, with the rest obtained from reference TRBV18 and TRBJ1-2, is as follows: NAGVMQNPRHLVRRRGQEARLRCSPMKGHSHVYWYRQLPEEGLKFMVYLQKENIIDESGMPKERFSAEFPKEGPSILRIQQVVRGDSAAYFCASSPGTVPNYGYTFGSGTRLTVV.

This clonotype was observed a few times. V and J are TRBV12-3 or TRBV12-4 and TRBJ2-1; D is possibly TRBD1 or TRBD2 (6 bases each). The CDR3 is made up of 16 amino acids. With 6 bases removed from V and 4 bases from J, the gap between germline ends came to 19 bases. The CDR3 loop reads CASSKAEGHPYNEQFF. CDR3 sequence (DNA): TGTGCCAGCAGCAAAGCGGAGGGACATCCGTACAATGAGCAGTTCTTC.

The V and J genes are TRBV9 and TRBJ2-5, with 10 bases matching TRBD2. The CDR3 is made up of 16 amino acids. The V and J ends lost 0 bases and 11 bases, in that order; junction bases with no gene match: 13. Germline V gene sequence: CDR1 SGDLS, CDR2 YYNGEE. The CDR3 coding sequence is TGTGCCAGCAGCGTAGAGCCAGCGGGGGGGCGCAATGAGCAGTACTTC. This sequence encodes CASSVEPAGGRNEQYF. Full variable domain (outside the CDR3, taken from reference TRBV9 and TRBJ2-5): DSGVTQTPKHLITATGQRVTLRCSPRSGDLSVYWYQQSLDQGLQFLIQYYNGEERAKGNILERFSAQQFPDLHSELNLSSLELGDSALYFCASSVEPAGGRNEQYFGPGTRLLVL.

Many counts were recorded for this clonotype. Here the CDR3 reads CASSQEGVANYGYTF. In nucleotides, the CDR3 is TGCGCCAGCAGCCAAGAGGGTGTGGCTAACTATGGCTACACCTTC. The chain recombines TRBV4-3 with TRBJ1-2; D gene unclear. The V end was cut by 0 bases, the J end by 0 bases, with 8 bases between. Germline V gives CDR1 LGHNA, CDR2 YSLEER. The CDR3 contains 15 residues.

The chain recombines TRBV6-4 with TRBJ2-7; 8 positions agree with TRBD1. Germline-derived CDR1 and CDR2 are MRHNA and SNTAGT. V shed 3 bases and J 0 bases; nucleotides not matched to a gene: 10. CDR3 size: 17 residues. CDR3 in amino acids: CASSDQDRGPSSYEQYF. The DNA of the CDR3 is TGTGCCAGCAGTGATCAAGACAGGGGACCTTCCTCCTACGAGCAGTACTTC.

CDR3 region: CASSPRQRNSPLHF. CDR3 DNA sequence: TGTGCCAGCAGCCCAAGACAGAGAAATTCACCCCTCCACTTT. The chain links TRBV12-3 or TRBV12-4 to TRBJ1-6; possibly TRBD1 for D (5 bases). The CDR3 spans 14 residues. Trimming stripped 6 bases from V and 7 bases from J, with 13 bases between.

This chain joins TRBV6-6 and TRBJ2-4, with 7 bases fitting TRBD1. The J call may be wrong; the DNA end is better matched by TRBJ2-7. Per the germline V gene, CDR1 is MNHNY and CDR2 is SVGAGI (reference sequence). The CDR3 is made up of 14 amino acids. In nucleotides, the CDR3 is TGTGCCAGCAGTTACTCGGGACAGTCTAGCGAGCAGTACTTC. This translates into CASSYSGQSSEQYF.

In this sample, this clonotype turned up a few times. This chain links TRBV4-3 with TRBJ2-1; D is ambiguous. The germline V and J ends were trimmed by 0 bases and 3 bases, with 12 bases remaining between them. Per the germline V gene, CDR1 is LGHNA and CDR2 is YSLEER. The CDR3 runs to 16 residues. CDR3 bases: TGCGCCAGCAGCCAAGAAGCAGGTCTGGTCTACAATGAGCAGTTCTTC. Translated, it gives CASSQEAGLVYNEQFF.

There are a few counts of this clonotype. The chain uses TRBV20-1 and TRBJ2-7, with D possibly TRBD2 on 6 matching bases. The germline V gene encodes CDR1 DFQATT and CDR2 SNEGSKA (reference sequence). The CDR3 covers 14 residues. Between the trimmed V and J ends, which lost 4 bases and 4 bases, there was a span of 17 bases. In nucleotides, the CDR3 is TGCAGTGCTAATGGTCCGGTTGGGACTTACGAGCAGTACTTC. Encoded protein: CSANGPVGTYEQYF.

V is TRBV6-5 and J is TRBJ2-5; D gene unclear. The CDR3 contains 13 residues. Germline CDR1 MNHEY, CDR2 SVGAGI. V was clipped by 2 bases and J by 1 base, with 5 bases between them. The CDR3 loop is CASSYRAQETQYF. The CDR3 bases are TGTGCCAGCAGTTACCGCGCCCAAGAGACCCAGTACTTC.

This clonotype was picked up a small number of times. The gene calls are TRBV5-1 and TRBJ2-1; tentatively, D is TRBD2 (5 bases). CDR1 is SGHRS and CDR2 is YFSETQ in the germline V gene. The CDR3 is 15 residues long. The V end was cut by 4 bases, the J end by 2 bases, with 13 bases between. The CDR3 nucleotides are TGCGCCAGCAGCACGGACTCGTCCGCCTACAATGAGCAGTTCTTC. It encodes CASSTDSSAYNEQFF.

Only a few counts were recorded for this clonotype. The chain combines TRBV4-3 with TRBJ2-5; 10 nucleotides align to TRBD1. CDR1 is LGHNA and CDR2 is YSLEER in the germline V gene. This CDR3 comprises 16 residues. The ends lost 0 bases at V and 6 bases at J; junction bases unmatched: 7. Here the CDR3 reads CASSQDPGQGKKTQYF. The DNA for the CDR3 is TGCGCCAGCAGCCAAGACCCGGGACAGGGGAAAAAGACCCAGTACTTC.

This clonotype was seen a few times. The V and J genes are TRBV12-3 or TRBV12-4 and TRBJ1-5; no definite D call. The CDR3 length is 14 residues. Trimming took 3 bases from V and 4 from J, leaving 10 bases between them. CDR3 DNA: TGTGCCAGCAGTTTTTCCGGCGGTAATCAGCCCCAGCATTTT. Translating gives CASSFSGGNQPQHF.

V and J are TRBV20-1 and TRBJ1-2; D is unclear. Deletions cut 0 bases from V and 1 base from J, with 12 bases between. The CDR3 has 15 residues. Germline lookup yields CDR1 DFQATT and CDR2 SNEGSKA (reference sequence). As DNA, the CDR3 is TGCAGTGCTAGAGATAGGGAGGGTTTTAACTATGGCTACACCTTC. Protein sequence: CSARDREGFNYGYTF.

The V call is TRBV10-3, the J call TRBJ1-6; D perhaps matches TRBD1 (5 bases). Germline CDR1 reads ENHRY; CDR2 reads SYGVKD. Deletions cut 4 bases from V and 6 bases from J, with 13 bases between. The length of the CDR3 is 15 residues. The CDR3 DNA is TGTGCCATCAGTGCTAGCGGGGGTCCTAATTCACCCCTCCACTTT. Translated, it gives CAISASGGPNSPLHF.

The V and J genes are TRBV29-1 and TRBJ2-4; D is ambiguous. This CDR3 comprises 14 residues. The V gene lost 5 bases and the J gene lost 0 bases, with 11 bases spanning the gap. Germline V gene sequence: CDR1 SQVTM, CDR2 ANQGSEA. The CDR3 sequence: CSVRASLAKNIQYF. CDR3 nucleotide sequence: TGCAGCGTTAGAGCGAGTTTAGCCAAAAACATTCAGTACTTC.

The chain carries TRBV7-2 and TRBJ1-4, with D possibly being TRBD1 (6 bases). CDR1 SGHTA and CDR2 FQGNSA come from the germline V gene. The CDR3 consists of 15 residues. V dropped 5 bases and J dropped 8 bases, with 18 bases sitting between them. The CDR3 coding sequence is TGTGCCAGCAGCCCCCCGGCAGGGGTGAGGGAAAAACTGTTTTTT. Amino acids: CASSPPAGVREKLFF.

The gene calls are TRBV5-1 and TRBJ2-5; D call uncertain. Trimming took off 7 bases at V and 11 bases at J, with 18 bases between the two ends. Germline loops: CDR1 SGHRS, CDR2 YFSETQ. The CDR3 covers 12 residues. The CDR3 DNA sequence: TGCGCCAGCGGCTGGGAACACCGTGAGCAGTACTTC. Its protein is CASGWEHREQYF.

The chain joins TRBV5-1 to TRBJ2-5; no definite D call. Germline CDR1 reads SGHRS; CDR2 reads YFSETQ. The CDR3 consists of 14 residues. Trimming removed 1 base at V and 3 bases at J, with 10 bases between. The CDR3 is CASSLTQREETQYF. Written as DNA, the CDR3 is TGCGCCAGCAGCTTGACACAGAGAGAAGAGACCCAGTACTTC.

The CDR3 DNA follows: TGTGCCAGCAAGGGGGCGGATGAAAAACTGTTTTTT. Its translation: CASKGADEKLFF. The chain couples TRBV6-6 to TRBJ1-4, with 7 bases lining up with TRBD1. V lost 7 bases and J lost 6; bases outside the gene matches: 2. This CDR3 spans 12 amino acids. Looked up from germline, CDR1 is MNHNY and CDR2 is SVGAGI (reference sequence).